This T cell receptor beta chain stems from a study of radiotherapy plus CTLA-4 blockade in lung cancer. TCRdb's copy holds only in-frame clones and misses some; the assay was immunoSEQ multiplex PCR. The data hold approximately 45,000 clones, with over 55% observed a single time. This CDR3 region has 13 residues. The germline V gene encodes CDR1 SGHAT and CDR2 FQNNGV. The junction had 6 bases not matched to a gene; V was cut back by 6 bases and J by 4 bases. The sequence came from a human donor with non-small cell lung cancer who had a partial response to radiotherapy plus ipilimumab. Sequenced here: peripheral blood, sampled from a patient treated with radiotherapy plus ipilimumab. The chain has TRBV11-2 and TRBJ2-7, with 7 bases matching TRBD2. CDR3 sequence reads: CASRRLARYEQYF. For the CDR3, the DNA is TGTGCCAGCAGACGACTAGCCCGATACGAGCAGTACTTC.